Below are 27 T cell receptor beta chains sequenced from a single sample in a study of shared clonotypes between healthy human individuals. This table comes from immunoSEQ multiplex PCR, and its TCRdb copy is limited to in-frame clones, with some not included. The profile shows roughly 300,000 clones, around 87% of them singletons. The sequenced material came from memory CD8+ T cells sorted from blood. The subset was: CD45RO+ cells pooled with CCR7-negative TemRA cells. The receptors originated from a man between 18 and 35 years old in good health.

The V gene is TRBV11-2, the J gene TRBJ2-3, with 13 bases aligning to TRBD2. The germline V gene encodes CDR1 SGHAT and CDR2 FQNNGV. The J segment lost 3 bases and the V segment lost 5 bases, leaving 8 bases of the junction unmatched. This CDR3 comprises 17 residues. The CDR3 sequence is CASSPRLAGGGTDTQYF. The CDR3 DNA reads as TGTGCCAGCAGCCCAAGACTAGCGGGAGGTGGGACAGATACGCAGTATTTT.

The rearrangement links TRBV7-9 to TRBJ1-2; TRBD1 matches at 8 bases. Germline loops: CDR1 SEHNR, CDR2 FQNEAQ (reference sequence). With 1 base clipped from V and 7 bases from J, the junction kept 8 bases outside the gene matches. This CDR3 has 15 amino acids. The CDR3: CASSLVDWTGSGYTF. The CDR3 coding sequence is TGTGCCAGCAGCTTAGTAGATTGGACAGGGAGTGGCTACACCTTC.

This chain links TRBV2 with TRBJ2-3; D unresolved. The CDR3 sequence is 17 residues long. Trimming removed 4 bases from V and 6 bases from J, with 23 bases in between. Germline V gene lookup returns CDR1 SNHLY and CDR2 FYNNEI. The CDR3 spells CASSVDGETTIRDTQYF. The CDR3 DNA sequence: TGTGCCAGCAGTGTGGACGGTGAAACAACAATCAGGGATACGCAGTATTTT.

The chain carries TRBV29-1 and TRBJ2-1, with a possible D match to TRBD2 (7 bases). V was shortened by 0 bases and J by 8 bases, with 20 bases between the two germline ends. The CDR3 contains 16 residues. The germline V gene encodes CDR1 SQVTM and CDR2 ANQGSEA. The CDR3 loop is CSVEDRAGAESYEQFF. CDR3 in DNA: TGCAGCGTTGAAGATCGGGCGGGGGCGGAGAGCTATGAGCAGTTCTTC.

The V gene is TRBV21-1, the J gene TRBJ2-5. TRBV21-1 counts as a pseudogene. The CDR3 extends over 12 amino acids. This CDR3 is CASSKGEETQYF. The CDR3 DNA sequence: TGTGCCAGCAGCAAAGGGGAAGAGACCCAGTACTTC.

The chain combines TRBV20-1 with TRBJ1-5; D gene ambiguous. V lost 3 bases to trimming and J lost 6 bases, with 6 bases between them. This CDR3 has 11 amino acids. CDR1 is DFQATT, CDR2 SNEGSKA, per germline (reference sequence). In DNA, the CDR3 is TGCAGTGCTAGCCTACGTCAGCCCCAGCATTTT. This gives the protein CSASLRQPQHF.

CDR3 residues: CASSIGLAGGIHEQYF. In DNA, the CDR3 is TGCGCCAGCAGCATAGGACTAGCGGGAGGGATCCACGAGCAGTACTTC. The chain recombines TRBV5-1 with TRBJ2-7; TRBD2 matches at 15 bases. Germline V gene sequence: CDR1 SGHRS, CDR2 YFSETQ. The CDR3 is made up of 16 amino acids. The trim removed 4 bases at V and 5 bases at J, leaving 7 bases unmatched.

This rearrangement joins TRBV4-1 to TRBJ1-1; unclear D gene. V lost 10 bases and J 2 bases, leaving 17 bases between the germline ends. The CDR3 runs 14 residues. Germline V gene sequence: CDR1 MGHRA, CDR2 YSYEKL. Here the CDR3 reads CATGPRKTNTEAFF. CDR3 bases: TGCGCCACCGGCCCCCGTAAGACCAACACTGAAGCTTTCTTT.

The chain is built from TRBV28 and TRBJ1-5; D is unresolved. Germline CDR1 reads MDHEN; CDR2 reads SYDVKM. Trimming removed 6 bases from V and 0 bases from J, with 24 bases in between. The CDR3 totals 19 residues. The CDR3 DNA reads as TGTGCCAGCAGATCCCCCGACGGGGAACGGGGAAATAGCAATCAGCCCCAGCATTTT. Protein sequence: CASRSPDGERGNSNQPQHF.

The chain recombines TRBV13 with TRBJ2-7; D is unclear. In germline, CDR1 is PRHDT, CDR2 FYEKMQ (reference sequence). The CDR3 consists of 15 residues. Trimming took off 3 bases at V and 4 bases at J, with 16 bases between the two ends. CDR3 sequence reads: CASSFSGQAAYEQYF. CDR3 DNA sequence: TGTGCCAGCAGCTTCTCCGGGCAGGCTGCGTACGAGCAGTACTTC.

This chain uses TRBV4-3 with TRBJ1-1, with D tentatively TRBD1 (6 bases). The germline CDR1 and CDR2 sequences are LGHNA and YSLEER. V lost 2 bases, J lost 6 bases, and 13 bases lay in between. The CDR3 consists of 14 residues. As DNA, the CDR3 is TGCGCCAGCAGCCAAACTCAGGGGTATCCTGAAGCTTTCTTT. It codes for CASSQTQGYPEAFF.

V gene TRBV4-3 combines with J gene TRBJ2-7; 9 bases fit TRBD1. The germline CDR1 and CDR2 sequences are LGHNA and YSLEER. CDR3 length equals 15 residues. V was clipped by 0 bases and J by 2 bases; unmatched bases: 2. As DNA, the CDR3 is TGCGCCAGCAGCCAAGAGACAGGGGGAACCTACGAGCAGTACTTC. Encoded protein: CASSQETGGTYEQYF.

The chain employs TRBV6-5 and TRBJ2-1, with 8 bases fitting TRBD2. The CDR3 covers 16 residues. The V segment lost 0 bases and the J segment 4 bases; nucleotides outside the gene matches: 5. Germline lookup yields CDR1 MNHEY and CDR2 SVGAGI. CDR3 nucleotides: TGTGCCAGCAGTTACTCGACGGCGGGGGGTTACAATGAGCAGTTCTTC. Amino acid sequence: CASSYSTAGGYNEQFF.

This clone showed up just once. The V and J genes are TRBV4-1 and TRBJ2-7; 10 positions agree with TRBD2. After removal of 1 base from V and 2 bases from J, the junction contained 2 bases not matched to a gene. The CDR3 runs to 15 residues. CDR1 and CDR2 (germline): MGHRA, YSYEKL. DNA of the CDR3: TGCGCCAGCAGCCAAGGAGCGGGGGGGGCCTACGAGCAGTACTTC. Encoded protein: CASSQGAGGAYEQYF.

The chain has TRBV27 and TRBJ2-7; D unresolved. The CDR3 is 13 residues long. The germline CDR1 and CDR2 sequences are MNHEY and SMNVEV (reference sequence). V was clipped by 3 bases and J by 3 bases, with 9 bases between them. The CDR3 protein is CASSFKAGYEQYF. The CDR3 coding sequence is TGTGCCAGCAGTTTTAAGGCAGGCTACGAGCAGTACTTC.

The J gene is TRBJ2-7, the V gene TRBV12-5; D may be TRBD2 (6 bases). The CDR3 sequence is 12 residues long. V dropped 6 bases and J dropped 3 bases, with 9 bases sitting between them. CDR1 is LGHNT, CDR2 FRNRAP, per germline. The CDR3 loop is CASGGSFYEQYF. CDR3 sequence (DNA): TGTGCTAGTGGCGGGAGCTTCTACGAGCAGTACTTC.

A single count supports this clone. The rearrangement uses TRBV28 and TRBJ2-5, with 8 bases lining up with TRBD1. The V segment lost 6 bases and the J segment 5 bases; nucleotides outside the gene matches: 8. The CDR3 has 14 amino acids. Germline values: CDR1 MDHEN, CDR2 SYDVKM. In DNA form, the CDR3 reads TGTGCCAGCAGGGACAGGGCCCCTCGGGAGACCCAGTACTTC. It yields the protein CASRDRAPRETQYF.

V usage is TRBV4-3 and J usage is TRBJ2-4; D possibly corresponds to TRBD2 (5 bases). The V gene's germline CDR1 is LGHNA and CDR2 YSLEER. The CDR3 is 17 amino acids. The germline V and J ends were trimmed by 0 bases and 1 base, with 13 bases remaining between them. The CDR3, as DNA: TGCGCCAGCAGCCAAGATCAGAACGGGATGGCCAAAAACATTCAGTACTTC. Protein product: CASSQDQNGMAKNIQYF.

The V call is TRBV19, the J call TRBJ2-3, with D unresolved. Trimming shortened V by 8 bases and J by 2 bases, and 20 bases separated the two germline ends. Germline V lookup: CDR1 LNHDA, CDR2 SQIVND (reference sequence). This CDR3 has 16 residues. Here the CDR3 reads CASHPGLGLYTDTQYF. Written as DNA, the CDR3 is TGTGCCAGTCATCCGGGTCTGGGCCTTTACACAGATACGCAGTATTTT. Supplemented by reference TRBV19 and TRBJ2-3, the full variable domain reads DGGITQSPKYLFRKEGQNVTLSCEQNLNHDAMYWYRQDPGQGLRLIYYSQIVNDFQKGDIAEGYSVSREKKESFPLTVTSAQKNPTAFYLCASHPGLGLYTDTQYFGPGTRLTVL.

V usage is TRBV7-8 and J usage is TRBJ2-1; D uncertain. Trimming took 5 bases from V and 7 from J, leaving 9 bases between them. Germline CDR1 is SGHVS and CDR2 is FQNEAQ. The CDR3 sequence is 12 residues long. The CDR3 DNA sequence: TGTGCCAGCAGCACCTTAGGGAATGAGCAGTTCTTC. The encoded protein is CASSTLGNEQFF.

The chain recombines TRBV19 with TRBJ1-5; the D gene is possibly TRBD1 (6 bases). V lost 7 bases to trimming and J lost 9 bases, with 16 bases between them. The CDR3 consists of 13 residues. Germline V gives CDR1 LNHDA, CDR2 SQIVND (reference sequence). The CDR3 protein is CASNTGKVWPQHF. CDR3 in DNA: TGTGCCAGTAACACAGGGAAGGTCTGGCCCCAGCATTTT.

The gene calls are TRBV2 and TRBJ1-1; TRBD1 agrees at 9 bases. The V gene end was trimmed by 7 bases and the J gene end by 5 bases; junction bases not matched to a gene: 8. CDR3 length: 14 amino acids. Germline CDR1 is SNHLY and CDR2 is FYNNEI. CDR3 in amino acids: CASMGGDRVTEAFF. CDR3 bases: TGTGCCAGCATGGGGGGGGACAGGGTGACTGAAGCTTTCTTT.

This chain links TRBV5-4 with TRBJ2-7; 8 bases align to TRBD1. The CDR3 runs 13 residues. V was clipped by 4 bases and J by 6 bases; unmatched bases: 6. CDR1 and CDR2 (germline): SGHNT, YYREEE (reference sequence). CDR3 in amino acids: CASSRTGMGEQYF. The CDR3, as DNA: TGTGCCAGCAGCCGGACAGGGATGGGCGAGCAGTACTTC. The entire variable domain, with the rest obtained from reference TRBV5-4 and TRBJ2-7, is as follows: ETGVTQSPTHLIKTRGQQVTLRCSSQSGHNTVSWYQQALGQGPQFIFQYYREEENGRGNFPPRFSGLQFPNYSSELNVNALELDDSALYLCASSRTGMGEQYFGPGTRLTVT.

CDR3 in amino acids: CASSLAFLATDTQYF. The CDR3 nucleotides are TGTGCCAGCAGCTTAGCGTTTCTAGCAACAGATACGCAGTATTTT. This chain connects TRBV7-9 to TRBJ2-3, with D tentatively TRBD2 (5 bases). The V gene lost 0 bases and the J gene lost 3 bases, with 10 bases spanning the gap. CDR1 is SEHNR, CDR2 FQNEAQ, per germline (reference sequence). This CDR3 contains 15 residues.

With respect to this clone: The same CDR3 arises from other DNA sequences in this sample as well. This chain uses TRBV27 with TRBJ2-7, with D tentatively TRBD1 (5 bases). From germline, CDR1 is MNHEY and CDR2 SMNVEV (reference sequence). The CDR3 spans 13 residues. With 6 bases removed from V and 3 bases from J, the gap between germline ends came to 12 bases. The CDR3 DNA reads as TGTGCCAGCAGCCTTGGACATCTCTACGAGCAGTACTTC. It encodes CASSLGHLYEQYF.

V gene TRBV5-6 combines with J gene TRBJ1-2; unclear D gene. CDR1 and CDR2 (germline): SGHDT, YYEEEE. The V and J ends lost 4 bases and 14 bases respectively, with 21 bases between them. The CDR3 has 13 residues. The CDR3 nucleotides read TGTGCCAGCAGCCCCGAAAGTCAGTGGTCTTTGACCTTC. Encoded protein: CASSPESQWSLTF.

This chain links TRBV6-5 with TRBJ1-6, with no clear D. The CDR3 consists of 13 residues. Germline CDR1 and CDR2: MNHEY and SVGAGI. Between the trimmed V and J ends, which lost 4 bases and 7 bases, there was a span of 8 bases. The CDR3 coding sequence is TGTGCCAGCAGTTCCACGGGGAATTCACCCCTCCACTTT. Translated: CASSSTGNSPLHF.